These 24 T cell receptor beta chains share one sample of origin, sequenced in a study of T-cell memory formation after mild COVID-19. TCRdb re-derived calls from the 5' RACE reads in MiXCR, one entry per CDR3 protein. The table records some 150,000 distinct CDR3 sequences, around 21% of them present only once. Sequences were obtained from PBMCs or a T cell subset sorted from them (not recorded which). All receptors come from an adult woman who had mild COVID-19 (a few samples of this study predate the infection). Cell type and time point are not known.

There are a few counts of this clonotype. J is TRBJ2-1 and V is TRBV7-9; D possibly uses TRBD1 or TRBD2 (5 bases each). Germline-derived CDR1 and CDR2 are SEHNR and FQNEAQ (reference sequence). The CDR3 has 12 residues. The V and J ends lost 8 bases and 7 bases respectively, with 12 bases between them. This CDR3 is CASLAWGNEQFF. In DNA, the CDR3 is TGTGCCAGCCTCGCTTGGGGGAATGAGCAGTTCTTC.

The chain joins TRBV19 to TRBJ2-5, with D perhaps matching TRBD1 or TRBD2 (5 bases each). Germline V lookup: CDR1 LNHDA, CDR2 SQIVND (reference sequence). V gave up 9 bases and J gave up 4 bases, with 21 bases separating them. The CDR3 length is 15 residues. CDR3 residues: CASQGRDPRIETQYF. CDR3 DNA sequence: TGTGCCAGCCAAGGCCGGGACCCCCGAATAGAGACCCAGTACTTC.

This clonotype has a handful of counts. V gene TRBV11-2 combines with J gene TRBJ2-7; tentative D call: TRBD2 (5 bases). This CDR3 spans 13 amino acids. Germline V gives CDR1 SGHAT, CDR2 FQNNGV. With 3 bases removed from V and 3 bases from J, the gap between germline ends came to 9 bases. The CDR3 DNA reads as TGTGCCAGCAGCTTTTCGGACTTCTACGAGCAGTACTTC. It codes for CASSFSDFYEQYF.

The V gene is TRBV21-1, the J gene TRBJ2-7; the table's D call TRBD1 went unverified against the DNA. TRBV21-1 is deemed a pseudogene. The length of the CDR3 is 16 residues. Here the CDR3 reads CASSKRPMKRGQEQYF. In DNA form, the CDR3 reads TGTGCCAGCAGCAAACGACCAATGAAGAGGGGGCAAGAGCAGTACTTC.

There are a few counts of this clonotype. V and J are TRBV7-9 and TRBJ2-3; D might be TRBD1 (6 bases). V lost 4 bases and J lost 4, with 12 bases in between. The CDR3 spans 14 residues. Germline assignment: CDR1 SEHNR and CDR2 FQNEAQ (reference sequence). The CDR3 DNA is TGTGCCAGCAGCTCTCTACACAGGGCAGATACGCAGTATTTT. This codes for CASSSLHRADTQYF.

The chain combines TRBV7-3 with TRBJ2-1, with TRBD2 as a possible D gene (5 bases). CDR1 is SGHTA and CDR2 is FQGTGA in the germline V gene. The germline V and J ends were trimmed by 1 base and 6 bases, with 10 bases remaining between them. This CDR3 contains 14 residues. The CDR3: CASSLNAGVNEQFF. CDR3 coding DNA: TGTGCCAGCAGCTTAAACGCCGGGGTCAATGAGCAGTTCTTC.

This CDR3 is CASSLVRGGETEAFF. The CDR3 coding sequence is TGCGCCAGCAGCTTGGTAAGAGGGGGCGAAACTGAAGCTTTCTTT. The chain has TRBV5-1 and TRBJ1-1; TRBD1 matches 7 bases. After removal of 0 bases from V and 5 bases from J, the junction contained 7 bases not matched to a gene. CDR1 is SGHRS and CDR2 is YFSETQ in the germline V gene. This CDR3 is built from 15 residues.

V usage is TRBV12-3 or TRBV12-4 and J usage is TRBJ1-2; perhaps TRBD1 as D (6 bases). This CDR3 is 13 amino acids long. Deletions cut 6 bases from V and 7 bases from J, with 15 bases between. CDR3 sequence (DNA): TGTGCCAGCAGCTCAGGACAGTACGGTGGCTACACCTTC. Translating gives CASSSGQYGGYTF.

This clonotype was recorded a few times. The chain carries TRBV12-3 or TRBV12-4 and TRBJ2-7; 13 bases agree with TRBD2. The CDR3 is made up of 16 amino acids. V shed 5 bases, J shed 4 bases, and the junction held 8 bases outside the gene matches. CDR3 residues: CASSRPGLAGIYEQYF. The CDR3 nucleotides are TGTGCCAGCAGTCGTCCGGGACTAGCGGGGATTTACGAGCAGTACTTC.

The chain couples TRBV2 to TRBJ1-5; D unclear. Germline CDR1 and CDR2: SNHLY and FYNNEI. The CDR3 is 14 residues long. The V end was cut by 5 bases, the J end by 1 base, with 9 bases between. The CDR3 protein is CASSPYMSNQPQHF. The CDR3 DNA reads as TGTGCCAGCAGTCCCTACATGAGCAATCAGCCCCAGCATTTT.

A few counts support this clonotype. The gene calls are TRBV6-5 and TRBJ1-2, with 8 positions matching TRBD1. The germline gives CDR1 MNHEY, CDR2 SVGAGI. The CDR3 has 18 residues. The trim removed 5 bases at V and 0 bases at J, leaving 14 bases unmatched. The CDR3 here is CASSKGQEVRGTNYGYTF. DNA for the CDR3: TGTGCCAGCAGTAAGGGACAGGAAGTAAGAGGCACTAACTATGGCTACACCTTC.

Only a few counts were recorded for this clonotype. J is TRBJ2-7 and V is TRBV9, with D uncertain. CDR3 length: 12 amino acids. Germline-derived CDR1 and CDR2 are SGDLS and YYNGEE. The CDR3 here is CPRLPPDYEQYF. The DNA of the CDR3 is TGTCCACGACTCCCCCCCGACTACGAGCAGTACTTC.

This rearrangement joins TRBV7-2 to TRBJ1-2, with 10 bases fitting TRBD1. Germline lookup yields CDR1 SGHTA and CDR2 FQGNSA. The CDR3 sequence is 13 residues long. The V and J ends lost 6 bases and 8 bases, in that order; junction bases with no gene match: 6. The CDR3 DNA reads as TGTGCCAGCAGTGGTGGGACAGGGGTAGGCTACACCTTC. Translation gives CASSGGTGVGYTF. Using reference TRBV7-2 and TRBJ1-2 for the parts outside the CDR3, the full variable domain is GAGVSQSPSNKVTEKGKDVELRCDPISGHTALYWYRQSLGQGLEFLIYFQGNSAPDKSGLPSDRFSAERTGGSVSTLTIQRTQQEDSAVYLCASSGGTGVGYTFGSGTRLTVV.

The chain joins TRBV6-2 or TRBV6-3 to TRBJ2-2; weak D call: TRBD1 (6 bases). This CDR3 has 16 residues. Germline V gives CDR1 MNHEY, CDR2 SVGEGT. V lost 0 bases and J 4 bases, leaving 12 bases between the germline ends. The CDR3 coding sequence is TGTGCCAGCAGTTACTCGTTCAGGGGTCGCACCGGGGAGCTGTTTTTT. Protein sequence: CASSYSFRGRTGELFF.

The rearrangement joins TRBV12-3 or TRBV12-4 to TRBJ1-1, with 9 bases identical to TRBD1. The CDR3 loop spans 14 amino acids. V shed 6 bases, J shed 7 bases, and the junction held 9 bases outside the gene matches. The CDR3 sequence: CASRNGQGYSEAFF. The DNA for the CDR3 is TGTGCCAGCAGGAATGGACAGGGGTATAGTGAAGCTTTCTTT.

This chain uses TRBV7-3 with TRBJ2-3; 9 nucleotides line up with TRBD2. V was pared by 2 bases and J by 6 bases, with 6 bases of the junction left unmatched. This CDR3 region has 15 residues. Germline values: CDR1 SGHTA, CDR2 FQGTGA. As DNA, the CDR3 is TGTGCCAGCAGCTTAGGGCTAGCGGGGATGGATACGCAGTATTTT. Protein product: CASSLGLAGMDTQYF. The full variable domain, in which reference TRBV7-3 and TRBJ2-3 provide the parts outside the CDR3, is GAGVSQTPSNKVTEKGKYVELRCDPISGHTALYWYRQSLGQGPEFLIYFQGTGAADDSGLPNDRFFAVRPEGSVSTLKIQRTERGDSAVYLCASSLGLAGMDTQYFGPGTRLTVL.

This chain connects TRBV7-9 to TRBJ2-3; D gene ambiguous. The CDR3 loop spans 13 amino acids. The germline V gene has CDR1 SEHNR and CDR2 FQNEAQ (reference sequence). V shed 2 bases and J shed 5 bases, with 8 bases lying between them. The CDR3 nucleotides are TGTGCCAGCAGCTTAACCAGTGGAGATACGCAGTATTTT. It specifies CASSLTSGDTQYF.

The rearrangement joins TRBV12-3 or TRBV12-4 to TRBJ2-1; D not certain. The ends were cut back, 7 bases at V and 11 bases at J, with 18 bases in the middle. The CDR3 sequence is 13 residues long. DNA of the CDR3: TGTGCCAGCACCACCGGCGCCCTTCGTAAGCAGTTCTTC. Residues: CASTTGALRKQFF.

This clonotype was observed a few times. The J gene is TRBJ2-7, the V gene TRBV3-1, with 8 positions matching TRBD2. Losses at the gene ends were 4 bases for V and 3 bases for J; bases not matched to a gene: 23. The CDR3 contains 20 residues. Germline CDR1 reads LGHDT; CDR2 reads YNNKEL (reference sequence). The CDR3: CASSPLGGGGIPERRYEQYF. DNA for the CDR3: TGTGCCAGCAGCCCCCTCGGGGGGGGAGGCATACCAGAGAGACGCTACGAGCAGTACTTC.

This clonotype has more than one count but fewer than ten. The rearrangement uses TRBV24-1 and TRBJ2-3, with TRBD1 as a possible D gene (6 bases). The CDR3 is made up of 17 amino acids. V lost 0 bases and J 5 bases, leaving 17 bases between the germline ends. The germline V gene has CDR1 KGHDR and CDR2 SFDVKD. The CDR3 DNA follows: TGTGCCACCAGTGATTTGTCAGGGGCTGATCTCGGAGATACGCAGTATTTT. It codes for CATSDLSGADLGDTQYF.

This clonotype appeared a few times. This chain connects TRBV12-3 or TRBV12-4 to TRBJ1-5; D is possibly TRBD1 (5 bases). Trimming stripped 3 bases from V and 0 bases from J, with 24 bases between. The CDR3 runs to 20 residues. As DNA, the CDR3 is TGTGCCAGCAGTTTTGGGTATGGACGGGACCTCTCATATAGCAATCAGCCCCAGCATTTT. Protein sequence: CASSFGYGRDLSYSNQPQHF.

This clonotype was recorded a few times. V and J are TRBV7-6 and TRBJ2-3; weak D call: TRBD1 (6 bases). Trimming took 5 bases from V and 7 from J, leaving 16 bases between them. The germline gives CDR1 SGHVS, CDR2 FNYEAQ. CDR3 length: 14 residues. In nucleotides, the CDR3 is TGTGCCAGCAGCCTCGGACAGTTTCTACATACGCAGTATTTT. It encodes CASSLGQFLHTQYF. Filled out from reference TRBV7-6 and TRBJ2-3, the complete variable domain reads GAGVSQSPRYKVTKRGQDVALRCDPISGHVSLYWYRQALGQGPEFLTYFNYEAQQDKSGLPNDRFSAERPEGSISTLTIQRTEQRDSAMYRCASSLGQFLHTQYFGPGTRLTVL.

The CDR3 spells CASSLNRVQETQYF. CDR3 DNA sequence: TGTGCCAGCAGCCTAAACAGGGTCCAAGAGACCCAGTACTTC. The rearrangement joins TRBV12-3 or TRBV12-4 to TRBJ2-5; maybe TRBD1 (6 bases). V lost 6 bases to trimming and J lost 1 base, with 12 bases between them. This CDR3 region has 14 residues.

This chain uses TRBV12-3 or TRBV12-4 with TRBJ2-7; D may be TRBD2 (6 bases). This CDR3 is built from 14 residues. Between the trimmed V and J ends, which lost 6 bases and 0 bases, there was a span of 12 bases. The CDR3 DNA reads TGTGCCAGCAGAGCCGACGGGAGCTCCTACGAGCAGTACTTC. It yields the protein CASRADGSSYEQYF.